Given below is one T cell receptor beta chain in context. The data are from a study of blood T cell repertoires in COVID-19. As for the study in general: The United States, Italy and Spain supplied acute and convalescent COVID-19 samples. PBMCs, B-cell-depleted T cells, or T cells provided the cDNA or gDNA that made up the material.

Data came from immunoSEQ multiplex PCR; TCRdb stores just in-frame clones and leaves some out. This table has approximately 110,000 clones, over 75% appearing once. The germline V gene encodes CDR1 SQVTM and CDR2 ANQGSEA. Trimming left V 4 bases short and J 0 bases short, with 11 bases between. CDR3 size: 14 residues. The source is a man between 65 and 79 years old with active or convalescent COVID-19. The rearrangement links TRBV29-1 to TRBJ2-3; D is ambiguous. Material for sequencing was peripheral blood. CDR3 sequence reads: CSVGAGASTDTQYF. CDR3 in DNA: TGCAGCGTTGGAGCAGGCGCTAGCACAGATACGCAGTATTTT.